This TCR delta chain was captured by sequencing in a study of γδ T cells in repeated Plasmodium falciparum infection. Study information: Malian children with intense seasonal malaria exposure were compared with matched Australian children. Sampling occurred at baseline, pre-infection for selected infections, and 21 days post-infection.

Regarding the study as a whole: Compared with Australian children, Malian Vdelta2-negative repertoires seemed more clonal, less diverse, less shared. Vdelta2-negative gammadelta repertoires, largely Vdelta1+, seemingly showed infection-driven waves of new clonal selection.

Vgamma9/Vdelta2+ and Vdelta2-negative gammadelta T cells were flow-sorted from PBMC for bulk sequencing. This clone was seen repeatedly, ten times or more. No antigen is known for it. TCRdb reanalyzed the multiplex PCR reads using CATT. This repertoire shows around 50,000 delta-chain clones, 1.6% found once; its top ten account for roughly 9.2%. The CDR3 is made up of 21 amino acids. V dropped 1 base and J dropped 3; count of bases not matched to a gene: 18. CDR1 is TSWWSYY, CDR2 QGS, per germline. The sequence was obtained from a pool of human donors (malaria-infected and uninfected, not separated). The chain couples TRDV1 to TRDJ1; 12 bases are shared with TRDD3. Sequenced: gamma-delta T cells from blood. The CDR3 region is CALGEPHRACPYWGIPDKLIF. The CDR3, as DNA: TGTGCTCTTGGGGAACCACATCGGGCCTGCCCCTACTGGGGGATACCCGATAAACTCATCTTT.